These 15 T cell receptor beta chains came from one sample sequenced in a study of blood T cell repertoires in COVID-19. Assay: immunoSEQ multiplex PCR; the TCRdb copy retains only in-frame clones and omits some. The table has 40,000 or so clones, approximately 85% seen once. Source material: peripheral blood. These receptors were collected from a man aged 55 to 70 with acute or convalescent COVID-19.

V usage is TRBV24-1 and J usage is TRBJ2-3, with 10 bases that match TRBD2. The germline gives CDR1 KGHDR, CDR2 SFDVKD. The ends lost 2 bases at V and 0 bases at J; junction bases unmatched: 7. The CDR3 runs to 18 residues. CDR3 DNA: TGTGCCACCAGTGATTATGGACTAGCGGTTCCTAGCACAGATACGCAGTATTTT. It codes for CATSDYGLAVPSTDTQYF.

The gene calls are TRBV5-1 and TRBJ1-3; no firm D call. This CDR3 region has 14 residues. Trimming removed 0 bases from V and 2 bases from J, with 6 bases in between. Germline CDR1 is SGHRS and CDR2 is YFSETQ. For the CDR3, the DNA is TGCGCCAGCAGCTTGGACAGCCCTGGAAACACCATATATTTT. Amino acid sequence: CASSLDSPGNTIYF.

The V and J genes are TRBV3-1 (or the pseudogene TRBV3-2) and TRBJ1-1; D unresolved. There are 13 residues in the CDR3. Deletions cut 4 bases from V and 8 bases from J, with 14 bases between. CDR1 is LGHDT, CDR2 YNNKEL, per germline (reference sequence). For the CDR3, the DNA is TGTGCCAGCAGCCTGCGTGGCGGAGAAGAAGCTTTCTTT. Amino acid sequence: CASSLRGGEEAFF.

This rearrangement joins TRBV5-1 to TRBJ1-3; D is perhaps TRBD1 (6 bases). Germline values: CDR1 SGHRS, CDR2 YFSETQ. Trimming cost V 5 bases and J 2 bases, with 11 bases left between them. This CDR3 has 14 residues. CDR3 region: CASRQGSTGNTIYF. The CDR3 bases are TGCGCCAGCAGACAGGGCAGTACTGGAAACACCATATATTTT.

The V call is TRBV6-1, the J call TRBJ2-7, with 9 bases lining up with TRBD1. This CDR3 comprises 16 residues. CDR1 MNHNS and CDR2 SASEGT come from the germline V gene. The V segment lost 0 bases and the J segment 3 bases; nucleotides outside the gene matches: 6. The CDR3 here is CASSEAPGTGYYEQYF. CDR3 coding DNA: TGTGCCAGCAGTGAAGCCCCGGGGACAGGGTACTACGAGCAGTACTTC.

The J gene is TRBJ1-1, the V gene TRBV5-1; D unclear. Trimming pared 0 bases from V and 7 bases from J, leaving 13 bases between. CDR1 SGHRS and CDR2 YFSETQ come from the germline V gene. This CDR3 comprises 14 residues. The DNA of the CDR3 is TGCGCCAGCAGCTTGGCCACGGGGTTGCGTGAAGCTTTCTTT. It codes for CASSLATGLREAFF.

Here the CDR3 DNA reads TGTGCCAGTAAAGGCGGTGCGGGGGCCACTGAAGCTTTCTTT. It specifies CASKGGAGATEAFF. This rearrangement joins TRBV19 to TRBJ1-1, with D maybe TRBD1 (6 bases). The germline V and J ends were trimmed by 7 bases and 4 bases, with 16 bases remaining between them. CDR3 length: 14 amino acids. Germline loops: CDR1 LNHDA, CDR2 SQIVND (reference sequence).

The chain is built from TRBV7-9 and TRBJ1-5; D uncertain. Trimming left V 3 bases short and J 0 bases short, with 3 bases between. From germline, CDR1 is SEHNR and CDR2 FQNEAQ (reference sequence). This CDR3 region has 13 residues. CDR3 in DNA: TGTGCCAGCAGCTTGAGTAGCAATCAGCCCCAGCATTTT. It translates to CASSLSSNQPQHF. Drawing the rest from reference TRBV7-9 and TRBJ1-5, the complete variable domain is DTGVSQNPRHKITKRGQNVTFRCDPISEHNRLYWYRQTLGQGPEFLTYFQNEAQLEKSRLLSDRFSAERPKGSFSTLEIQRTEQGDSAMYLCASSLSSNQPQHFGDGTRLSIL.

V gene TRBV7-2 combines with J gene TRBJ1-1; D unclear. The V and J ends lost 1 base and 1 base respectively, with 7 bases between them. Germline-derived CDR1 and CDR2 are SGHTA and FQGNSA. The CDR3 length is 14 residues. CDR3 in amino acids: CASSLGHSNTEAFF. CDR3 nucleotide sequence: TGTGCCAGCAGCTTAGGTCATTCGAACACTGAAGCTTTCTTT.

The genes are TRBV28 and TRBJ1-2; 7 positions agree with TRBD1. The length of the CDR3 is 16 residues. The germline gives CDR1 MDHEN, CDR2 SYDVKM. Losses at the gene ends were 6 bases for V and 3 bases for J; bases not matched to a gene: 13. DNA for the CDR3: TGTGCCAGCAGCCGTGGAGGTGGAGGGGGCCACTATGGCTACACCTTC. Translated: CASSRGGGGGHYGYTF.

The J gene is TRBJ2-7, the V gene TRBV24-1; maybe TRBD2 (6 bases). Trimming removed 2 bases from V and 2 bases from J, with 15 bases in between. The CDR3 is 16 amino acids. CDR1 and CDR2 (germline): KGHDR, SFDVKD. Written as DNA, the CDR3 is TGTGCCACCAGTGATTCGCAAAAGGGACTTCCCTACGAGCAGTACTTC. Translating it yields CATSDSQKGLPYEQYF.

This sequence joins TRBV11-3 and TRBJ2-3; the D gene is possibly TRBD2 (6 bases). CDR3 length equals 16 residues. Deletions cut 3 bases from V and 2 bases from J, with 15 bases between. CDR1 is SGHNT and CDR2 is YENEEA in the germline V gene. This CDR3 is CASSFKTAGPTDTQYF. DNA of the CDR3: TGTGCCAGCAGCTTCAAGACAGCGGGTCCCACAGATACGCAGTATTTT.

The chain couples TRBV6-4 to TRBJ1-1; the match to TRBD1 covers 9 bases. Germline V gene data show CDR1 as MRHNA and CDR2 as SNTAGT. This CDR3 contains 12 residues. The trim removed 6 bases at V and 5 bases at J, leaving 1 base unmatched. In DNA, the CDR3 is TGTGCCAGCAGCGGGACAGGGACTGAAGCTTTCTTT. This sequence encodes CASSGTGTEAFF.

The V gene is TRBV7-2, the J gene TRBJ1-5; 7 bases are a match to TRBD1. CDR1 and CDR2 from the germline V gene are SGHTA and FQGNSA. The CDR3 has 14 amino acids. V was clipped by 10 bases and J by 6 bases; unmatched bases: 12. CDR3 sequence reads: CATGRQGRGQPQHF. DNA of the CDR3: TGTGCCACGGGACGACAGGGCAGGGGTCAGCCCCAGCATTTT.

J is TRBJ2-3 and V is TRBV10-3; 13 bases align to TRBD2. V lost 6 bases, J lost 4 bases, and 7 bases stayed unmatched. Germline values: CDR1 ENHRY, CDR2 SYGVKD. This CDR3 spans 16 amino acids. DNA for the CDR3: TGTGCCATCAGCCAGCGGACTAGCGGGAGTCCAGATACGCAGTATTTT. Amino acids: CAISQRTSGSPDTQYF.